Below are 2 T cell receptor beta chains sequenced from a single sample in a study of T-cell memory formation after mild COVID-19. TCRdb re-called the 5' RACE reads with MiXCR, one entry per CDR3 protein. The table records approximately 65,000 distinct CDR3 sequences, approximately 9% of them present only once. The sample consisted of PBMCs or a T cell subset sorted from them (not recorded which). The receptors stem from a man aged 18-30 years who had mild COVID-19 (a few samples of this study predate the infection). Cell type and time point are not known.

In its sample, this clonotype was seen many times. CDR3 nucleotides: TGCGCCAGCAGCCCTTGGGACATTGCAACTAATGAAAAACTGTTTTTT. Translated, it gives CASSPWDIATNEKLFF. This rearrangement joins TRBV5-1 to TRBJ1-4, with TRBD1 as a possible D gene (6 bases). V was pared by 4 bases and J by 0 bases, with 13 bases between. CDR1 is SGHRS and CDR2 is YFSETQ in the germline V gene. The length of the CDR3 is 16 residues. Together with reference TRBV5-1 and TRBJ1-4, the CDR3 gives the full variable domain: KAGVTQTPRYLIKTRGQQVTLSCSPISGHRSVSWYQQTPGQGLQFLFEYFSETQRNKGNFPGRFSGRQFSNSRSEMNVSTLELGDSALYLCASSPWDIATNEKLFFGSGTQLSVL.

Regarding this clonotype: This may stem from a read error, because a much larger clone lies one nucleotide away. V gene TRBV4-3 combines with J gene TRBJ2-7, with TRBD2 matching over 7 bases. V shed 3 bases and J 3 bases; nucleotides not matched to a gene: 8. Germline loops: CDR1 LGHNA, CDR2 YSLEER. This CDR3 contains 15 residues. This CDR3 reads CASSHSGLEGYEQYF. For the CDR3, the DNA is TGCGCCAGCAGCCATTCAGGACTAGAGGGCTACGAGCAGTACTTC.